A single sample is the source of the 23 T cell receptor beta chains below, sequenced in a study of Graves' ophthalmopathy and Graves' hyperthyroidism. RNA transcripts were the source from which TCR beta CDR3 regions were amplified. First-round RT-PCR relied on HTBI primers, and a second-round multiplex PCR came next. In TCRdb, the multiplex PCR reads were re-called with MiXCR into one record per CDR3 protein. Of 450,000 or so distinct CDR3 sequences listed, roughly an eighth were seen once; the top ten hold approximately 9.8%. The sample taken for sequencing was blood. The receptors shown here come from a woman in her thirties with Graves' ophthalmopathy.

At least ten counts were recorded for this clonotype. This chain uses TRBV20-1 with TRBJ2-2, with TRBD2 identical over 13 bases. V lost 2 bases, J lost 5 bases, and 5 bases stayed unmatched. This CDR3 is built from 16 residues. Germline lookup yields CDR1 DFQATT and CDR2 SNEGSKA (reference sequence). In DNA form, the CDR3 reads TGCAGTGCTAGAAGGACTAGCGGGAGTAGGACCGGGGAGCTGTTTTTT. It encodes CSARRTSGSRTGELFF.

Notes on this clonotype: A read error may produce the germline difference seen at one junction end. The gene calls are TRBV2 and TRBJ2-5; D might be TRBD2 (7 bases). Looked up from germline, CDR1 is SNHLY and CDR2 is FYNNEI. This CDR3 has 13 residues. The CDR3 loop reads CASSAGGQDTQYF. In DNA, the CDR3 is TGTGCCAGCAGTGCGGGGGGACAAGATACCCAGTACTTC.

This clonotype has ten or more counts. This sequence joins TRBV6-1 and TRBJ1-3; unclear D gene. V was cut by 0 bases and J by 4 bases, with 7 bases left in between. Germline V lookup: CDR1 MNHNS, CDR2 SASEGT. CDR3 length: 14 amino acids. This CDR3 is CASSEAPGGNTIYF. Written as DNA, the CDR3 is TGTGCCAGCAGTGAAGCCCCGGGGGGAAACACCATATATTTT.

The sample holds many counts of this clonotype. The CDR3 protein is CASHYTEAFF. Here the CDR3 DNA reads TGTGCCAGCCACTACACTGAAGCTTTCTTT. V usage is TRBV19 and J usage is TRBJ1-1; the D is unclear. V gave up 9 bases and J gave up 3 bases, with 5 bases separating them. This CDR3 contains 10 residues. The germline CDR1 and CDR2 sequences are LNHDA and SQIVND (reference sequence).

The V gene is TRBV7-9, the J gene TRBJ2-7, with D possibly TRBD1 on 6 matching bases. The assigned J gene may be wrong: the sequence end matches TRBJ2-1 better. From germline, CDR1 is SEHNR and CDR2 FQNEAQ (reference sequence). This CDR3 is built from 11 residues. CDR3 coding DNA: TGTGCCAGCAGTGAGGGGGATGAGCAGTTCTTC. Translated, it gives CASSEGDEQFF.

This clonotype has at least ten counts. The rearrangement links TRBV4-1 to TRBJ1-2; TRBD1 aligns across 7 bases. The V and J ends lost 1 base and 4 bases, in that order; junction bases with no gene match: 9. CDR3 size: 16 residues. The germline CDR1 and CDR2 sequences are MGHRA and YSYEKL. CDR3 in amino acids: CASSQVGQDYPYGYTF. The CDR3 region has the DNA TGCGCCAGCAGCCAAGTCGGACAGGACTATCCCTATGGCTACACCTTC.

This clonotype was recorded a few times. The chain employs TRBV5-1 and TRBJ1-6, with D possibly matching TRBD1 (5 bases). V lost 4 bases and J 0 bases, leaving 17 bases between the germline ends. Germline CDR1 is SGHRS and CDR2 is YFSETQ. The CDR3 runs 18 residues. CDR3: CASSLGPTTSSYNSPLHF. The CDR3 bases are TGCGCCAGCAGCCTGGGACCGACCACGAGCTCCTATAATTCACCCCTCCACTTT.

Many counts were recorded for this clonotype. The V call is TRBV7-9, the J call TRBJ1-2; TRBD1 matches 7 bases. Trimming cost V 5 bases and J 4 bases; bases outside gene matches: 7. From germline, CDR1 is SEHNR and CDR2 FQNEAQ (reference sequence). The CDR3 is made up of 14 amino acids. The CDR3 spells CASSNPTGRYGYTF. In DNA form, the CDR3 reads TGTGCCAGCAGCAACCCGACAGGGCGCTATGGCTACACCTTC.

This clonotype was seen many times. The chain combines TRBV18 with TRBJ2-4; 7 bases map to TRBD2. The CDR3 is 12 amino acids. V gave up 3 bases and J gave up 15 bases; unmatched junction bases: 8. Germline values: CDR1 KGHSH, CDR2 LQKENI. The CDR3 spells CASSPAGDLGYF. Written as DNA, the CDR3 is TGTGCCAGCTCACCGGCGGGGGACCTTGGGTACTTC.

This clonotype showed up many times. The chain recombines TRBV28 with TRBJ2-5, with unresolved D. Between the trimmed V and J ends, which lost 7 bases and 5 bases, there was a span of 11 bases. This CDR3 is built from 12 residues. CDR1 and CDR2 from the germline V gene are MDHEN and SYDVKM. In DNA, the CDR3 is TGTGCCAGCAATCTGGGGTCCGAGACCCAGTACTTC. Translation: CASNLGSETQYF. Filled out from reference TRBV28 and TRBJ2-5, the complete variable domain reads DVKVTQSSRYLVKRTGEKVFLECVQDMDHENMFWYRQDPGLGLRLIYFSYDVKMKEKGDIPEGYSVSREKKERFSLILESASTNQTSMYLCASNLGSETQYFGPGTRLLVL.

This clonotype was counted ten times or more. The rearrangement links TRBV28 to TRBJ1-3, with D unclear. The V and J ends lost 8 bases and 0 bases respectively, with 14 bases between them. The V gene's germline CDR1 is MDHEN and CDR2 SYDVKM. This CDR3 region has 15 residues. CDR3 residues: CASYRGSISGNTIYF. The CDR3 DNA reads as TGTGCCAGCTACCGAGGATCCATCTCTGGAAACACCATATATTTT.

The chain uses TRBV30 and TRBJ1-5, with D perhaps TRBD1 (5 bases). Germline CDR1 is GTSNPN and CDR2 is SVGIG (reference sequence). The V end lost 2 bases, the J end lost 7 bases, and 15 bases lay between the germline ends. The CDR3 length is 14 residues. CDR3 amino acids: CAWSLSGVGQPQHF. The CDR3 bases are TGTGCCTGGAGTCTCTCGGGGGTGGGACAGCCCCAGCATTTT.

This clonotype was seen at least ten times. V and J are TRBV28 and TRBJ1-1; maybe TRBD1 (6 bases). Germline values: CDR1 MDHEN, CDR2 SYDVKM. Between the trimmed V and J ends, which lost 3 bases and 0 bases, there was a span of 8 bases. CDR3 length equals 14 residues. CDR3 region: CASSFTGLNTEAFF. CDR3 bases: TGTGCCAGCAGTTTCACAGGGTTGAACACTGAAGCTTTCTTT.

In this sample, this clonotype turned up many times. The chain carries TRBV12-3 or TRBV12-4 and TRBJ2-5; 7 nucleotides align to TRBD1. J gave up 2 bases and V 7 bases, and 4 bases lay outside the gene matches. CDR3 length: 13 residues. This chain's CDR3 is CASTRGQQETQYF. The CDR3 nucleotides read TGTGCCAGCACCAGGGGACAGCAAGAGACCCAGTACTTC.

This clonotype has a count of ten or more. V and J are TRBV24-1 and TRBJ1-1, with D possibly being TRBD1 (6 bases). The CDR3 has 13 residues. CDR1 and CDR2 from the germline V gene are KGHDR and SFDVKD. V was trimmed by 4 bases and J by 4 bases, leaving 9 bases between them. CDR3 residues: CATSEQGTTEAFF. CDR3 bases: TGTGCCACCAGTGAACAGGGAACCACTGAAGCTTTCTTT.

This clonotype showed up many times. The rearrangement uses TRBV18 and TRBJ2-5; D perhaps matches TRBD2 (6 bases). Germline V gene sequence: CDR1 KGHSH, CDR2 LQKENI. V gave up 7 bases and J gave up 1 base, with 10 bases separating them. The CDR3 has 13 residues. As DNA, the CDR3 is TGTGCCAGCTTTCAAGCGGGCCAAGAGACCCAGTACTTC. It translates to CASFQAGQETQYF.

This clonotype was observed at least ten times. The chain is built from TRBV5-1 and TRBJ2-2; D ambiguous. V shed 2 bases and J shed 0 bases, with 14 bases lying between them. Germline loops: CDR1 SGHRS, CDR2 YFSETQ. This CDR3 has 17 residues. The CDR3 DNA reads TGCGCCAGCAGCTTCCTTGGTCGCGTCGCGAACACCGGGGAGCTGTTTTTT. Translated, it gives CASSFLGRVANTGELFF.

This clonotype was seen repeatedly, ten times or more. The V gene is TRBV12-3 or TRBV12-4, the J gene TRBJ2-2; D is undetermined. There are 12 residues in the CDR3. The V end lost 11 bases, the J end lost 7 bases, and 14 bases lay between the germline ends. The CDR3, as DNA: TGTGCCGGATCCAATCTGTTCGGGGAGCTGTTTTTT. Protein: CAGSNLFGELFF.

This clonotype was counted at least ten times. The genes are TRBV12-3 or TRBV12-4 and TRBJ1-1; no clear D gene. The CDR3 runs 11 residues. V was cut by 4 bases and J by 10 bases, with 10 bases left in between. In DNA form, the CDR3 reads TGTGCCAGCAGTTCGGGCCCGCGAGCTTTCTTT. Protein sequence: CASSSGPRAFF.

This clonotype was counted a few times. This sequence may be a read error, since a much larger clone differs from it by one base. This rearrangement joins TRBV20-1 to TRBJ1-2; TRBD1 is a possible D gene (5 bases). V gave up 3 bases and J gave up 4 bases, with 9 bases separating them. Germline assignment: CDR1 DFQATT and CDR2 SNEGSKA (reference sequence). CDR3 length: 12 amino acids. The CDR3 region is CSASPRVYGYTF. DNA of the CDR3: TGCAGTGCTAGCCCCAGGGTCTATGGCTACACCTTC.

The genes are TRBV7-8 and TRBJ1-2; 8 bases map to TRBD1. Germline V gene lookup returns CDR1 SGHVS and CDR2 FQNEAQ. The CDR3 runs 14 residues. The V segment lost 5 bases and the J segment 5 bases; nucleotides outside the gene matches: 7. The CDR3 bases are TGTGCCAGCAGCGGACGGGACAGGCGATATGGCTACACCTTC. Translated: CASSGRDRRYGYTF.

This clonotype appeared many times. The chain uses TRBV25-1 and TRBJ1-2, with no clear D. V lost 3 bases, J lost 4 bases, and 9 bases lay in between. CDR1 MGHDK and CDR2 SYGVNS come from the germline V gene. CDR3 length: 13 amino acids. CDR3 region: CASSDYGFYGYTF. DNA for the CDR3: TGTGCCAGCAGTGACTACGGGTTCTATGGCTACACCTTC.

In this sample, this clonotype turned up many times. The chain links TRBV5-1 to TRBJ2-7, with 10 bases matching TRBD2. V dropped 0 bases and J dropped 5; count of bases not matched to a gene: 8. Looked up from germline, CDR1 is SGHRS and CDR2 is YFSETQ. The CDR3 extends over 16 amino acids. The CDR3 bases are TGCGCCAGCAGCTTGGGTCCGGGACTAGCGACCAACGAGCAGTACTTC. This gives the protein CASSLGPGLATNEQYF.